This T cell receptor beta chain was captured in a study of T cells in Graves' hyperthyroidism and ophthalmopathy. About the study: Specimen type is peripheral blood, collected at initial diagnosis prior to any treatment.

RNA transcripts gave rise to amplified TCR beta CDR3 regions. HTBI primers drove first-round RT-PCR of the TCR CDR3. Using its own MiXCR run on the multiplex PCR reads, TCRdb lists one record per CDR3 protein. In the table there are roughly 580,000 distinct CDR3 sequences, about 14% of which are singletons. The CDR3 length is 14 residues. V was cut by 11 bases and J by 3 bases, with 17 bases left in between. Diagnosis of hyperthyroidism was new in patients aged 18 to 65, and its duration was under 2 months. This clonotype occurred many times. The antigen remains undetermined. Whole-study results and caveats: Most expanded thyroid clonotypes above 0.001 also appeared in blood.

Sequenced material: blood. The origin of this receptor is a woman aged 25 to 45 with Graves' hyperthyroidism that later progressed to Graves' ophthalmopathy. This rearrangement joins TRBV12-3 or TRBV12-4 to TRBJ1-3; D is unclear. CDR3 region: CASRGQVFGNTIYF. CDR3 bases: TGTGCCTCCCGAGGGCAGGTCTTTGGAAACACCATATATTTT.